The TCR beta chain described here comes from a study of T cell clonality in common variable immunodeficiency. Study-wide findings and caveats: Common variable immunodeficiency TCR beta sequences reportedly had fewer deletions and N-nucleotide insertions. CVID subjects shared fewer TCRbeta clones than healthy controls did.

Ten or more counts support this clone. Its target is not known. The read stops 3 residues short of the end of the CDR3; the missing end is completed from the germline J gene. Germline V lookup: CDR1 SQVTM, CDR2 ANQGSEA. V lost 5 bases, J lost 5 bases, and 14 bases lay in between. The CDR3 has 13 residues. TCRdb's copy holds only in-frame clones and misses some; the assay was immunoSEQ multiplex PCR. Singletons are absent from the sample, which has around 29,000 clones. Sequencing was done on a sample of peripheral blood mononuclear cells. V and J are TRBV29-1 and TRBJ2-3; D is uncertain. The sequence came from a person between 18 and 69 years old in good health. Incomplete CDR3 DNA: TGCAGCGTTAAGTCAACCTCCGGAGATACG. It specifies CSVKSTSGDT. The entire CDR3 reads CSVKSTSGDTQYF.